The rows below give T cell receptor beta chains drawn from one sample of a study of blood T cells in healthy people across ages. TCRdb analysed the 5' RACE reads with MiXCR anew, one entry per CDR3 protein. The sample holds over a million distinct CDR3 sequences, around 27% seen once. These data also featured in a second study, about T cells of mothers and their children.

Material: blood. These receptor sequences come from a girl aged 2 to 10 in good health. The CDR3 runs from the conserved cysteine through the conserved F or W. A D gene is named only where the DNA matches it firmly. The listing skips clone size in some rows; elsewhere it reads once, few, many or a size class.

TGTGCCGGCCGACTAGCGGGGGGAGAGACCCAGTACTTC	CAGRLAGGETQYF	TRBV10-3	TRBJ2-5	many	TRBD2
TGTGCCAGCAGCTGGGACATCGGGTCCTACAATGAGCAGTTCTTC	CASSWDIGSYNEQFF	TRBV7-3	TRBJ2-1	few	.
TGTGCCAGCAGCACATTTCTAGGAGGGAGCACCGGGGAGCTGTTTTTT	CASSTFLGGSTGELFF	TRBV4-2	TRBJ2-2	.	.
TGTGCCAGCAGCTTAGGACAGCCCAATGAGCAGTTCTTC	CASSLGQPNEQFF	TRBV13	TRBJ2-1	few	.
TGTGCCAGCAGCCCACGGGGCGGGGGGCCCCTCTCGGATGAGCAGTTCTTC	CASSPRGGGPLSDEQFF	TRBV7-9	TRBJ2-1	.	TRBD2
TGTGCCAGCAGCCAAGATCCCTCGGCCGGTGAAAAACTGTTTTTT	CASSQDPSAGEKLFF	TRBV3-1	TRBJ1-4	.	.
TGTGCCATCAGTGTAACGGGACTAGCGGATGAGCAGTTCTTC	CAISVTGLADEQFF	TRBV10-3	TRBJ2-1	.	TRBD2
TGTGCCAGCAGCTTAGCGGGGGGACACCTGAACACTGAAGCTTTCTTT	CASSLAGGHLNTEAFF	TRBV7-2	TRBJ1-1	.	.
TGTGCCAGCAACGGCACCACAGATACGCAGTATTTT	CASNGTTDTQYF	TRBV27	TRBJ2-3	.	.
TGCAGTGCTCCACCTACAGGGACCTACGAGCAGTACTTC	CSAPPTGTYEQYF	TRBV20-1	TRBJ2-7	.	.
TGTGCCATCAGCGGTACTAGCGGGAATAGCAATGAGCAGTTCTTC	CAISGTSGNSNEQFF	TRBV10-3	TRBJ2-1	few	TRBD2
TGTGCCAGCAGCTTCGAGACAGGGGTTTCCTACGAGCAGTACTTC	CASSFETGVSYEQYF	TRBV7-8	TRBJ2-7	few	TRBD1
TGTGCCAGCAGTTACGACGGGGCGACTGGGGAGCAGTTCTTC	CASSYDGATGEQFF	TRBV6-2/TRBV6-3	TRBJ2-1	.	.